Below, 10 T cell receptor beta chains from the same sample are listed, as sequenced in a study of T cells in Graves' hyperthyroidism and ophthalmopathy. Template material for amplifying TCR beta CDR3 regions consisted of RNA transcripts. First-round RT-PCR with HTBI primers amplified the TCR CDR3 region. Via MiXCR, TCRdb re-called the multiplex PCR reads, giving one row per CDR3 protein. The sample has about 380,000 distinct CDR3 sequences, around 18% seen once. Sequencing was carried out using blood. Receptor source: a man aged 18 to 29 with Graves' ophthalmopathy.

This clonotype was observed a handful of times. CDR3 sequence: CASSQDGQMNTEAFF. The CDR3 coding sequence is TGCGCCAGCAGCCAAGATGGGCAGATGAACACTGAAGCTTTCTTT. The chain carries TRBV4-1 and TRBJ1-1; unclear D gene. This CDR3 has 15 residues. The germline V and J ends were trimmed by 0 bases and 0 bases, with 8 bases remaining between them. CDR1 and CDR2 (germline): MGHRA, YSYEKL.

This clonotype was detected only once. The V and J genes are TRBV4-3 and TRBJ2-7; 7 bases line up with TRBD2. Germline V lookup: CDR1 LGHNA, CDR2 YSLEER. The V segment lost 0 bases and the J segment 2 bases; nucleotides outside the gene matches: 7. The CDR3 length is 16 residues. CDR3 DNA sequence: TGCGCCAGCAGCCAAGAACAGCTAGCGGAAACCTACGAGCAGTACTTC. It is translated as CASSQEQLAETYEQYF.

This clonotype was detected a few times. This rearrangement joins TRBV20-1 to TRBJ2-7, with D unclear. This CDR3 spans 13 amino acids. V lost 3 bases to trimming and J lost 1 base, with 10 bases between them. Germline CDR1 DFQATT, CDR2 SNEGSKA (reference sequence). CDR3 in DNA: TGCAGTGCTAGGTCCCAATTTTCCTACGAGCAGTACTTC. It translates to CSARSQFSYEQYF.

CDR3 sequence reads: CSAARDRGGEQYF. In nucleotides, the CDR3 is TGCAGTGCTGCCCGGGACAGGGGTGGCGAGCAGTACTTC. The chain employs TRBV20-1 and TRBJ2-7; 10 bases fit TRBD1. V lost 5 bases, J lost 6 bases, and 7 bases stayed unmatched. CDR3 size: 13 residues. Germline V gene sequence: CDR1 DFQATT, CDR2 SNEGSKA (reference sequence).

This clonotype occurred a few times. This chain uses TRBV19 with TRBJ1-1, with a possible D match to TRBD1 (6 bases). This CDR3 is built from 16 residues. V lost 5 bases and J lost 1, with 17 bases in between. Germline CDR1 is LNHDA and CDR2 is SQIVND (reference sequence). The DNA for the CDR3 is TGTGCCAGTAGTCCGGACCTGGACAGAAAGAACACTGAAGCTTTCTTT. This sequence encodes CASSPDLDRKNTEAFF.

The rearrangement links TRBV3-1 to TRBJ1-6; a possible D gene is TRBD1 (6 bases). This CDR3 region has 16 residues. Germline lookup yields CDR1 LGHDT and CDR2 YNNKEL (reference sequence). Trimming left V 5 bases short and J 3 bases short, with 14 bases between. The CDR3 DNA sequence: TGTGCCAGCAGCGCCGGGACAAACTACTATAATTCACCCCTCCACTTT. It yields the protein CASSAGTNYYNSPLHF.

This clonotype was counted at least ten times. The V and J genes are TRBV5-1 and TRBJ2-5; D might be TRBD1 (6 bases). The CDR3 covers 13 residues. Per the germline V gene, CDR1 is SGHRS and CDR2 is YFSETQ. V was clipped by 7 bases and J by 5 bases, with 15 bases between them. The CDR3 here is CASGIQGAETQYF. The CDR3 coding sequence is TGCGCCAGCGGAATACAGGGAGCGGAGACCCAGTACTTC.

This clonotype was seen only a few times. The rearrangement uses TRBV5-8 and TRBJ2-6; possibly TRBD1 or TRBD2 for D (6 bases each). CDR1 and CDR2 (germline): SGHTS, YDEGEE. This CDR3 contains 16 residues. Trimming left V 5 bases short and J 3 bases short, with 15 bases between. The CDR3 bases are TGTGCCAGCAGGCCTCGAGGGGGGTTTGGGGCCAACGTCCTGACTTTC. This gives the protein CASRPRGGFGANVLTF.

This clonotype came up many times. This chain uses TRBV12-3 or TRBV12-4 with TRBJ1-2, with no clear D. The CDR3 has 14 amino acids. Trimming took off 6 bases at V and 7 bases at J, with 18 bases between the two ends. Here the CDR3 reads CASSTTHESGGYTF. In DNA, the CDR3 is TGTGCCAGCAGCACGACACATGAGTCGGGTGGCTACACCTTC.

There are many counts of this clonotype. The chain recombines TRBV3-1 with TRBJ1-2, with TRBD1 matching over 9 bases. The V segment lost 4 bases and the J segment 7 bases; nucleotides outside the gene matches: 4. CDR1 is LGHDT and CDR2 is YNNKEL in the germline V gene (reference sequence). The CDR3 is 13 amino acids. The CDR3: CASSPGQGGGYTF. Written as DNA, the CDR3 is TGTGCCAGCAGCCCGGGACAGGGAGGTGGCTACACCTTC. The variable domain in full, with the rest retrieved from reference TRBV3-1 and TRBJ1-2, is DTAVSQTPKYLVTQMGNDKSIKCEQNLGHDTMYWYKQDSKKFLKIMFSYNNKELIINETVPNRFSPKSPDKAHLNLHINSLELGDSAVYFCASSPGQGGGYTFGSGTRLTVV.